The 17 T cell receptor beta chains given below trace back to one sample, sequenced in a study of spatial heterogeneity in lung cancer. What these receptors recognize is not known. One entry per CDR3 protein results from TCRdb running MiXCR on the 5' RACE reads. Of some 97,000 distinct CDR3 sequences in the sample, 3.5% to 5% are singletons; the top ten hold 21%. Study-level points and caveats: It was found that expanded intratumoral alpha and beta TCR counts tracked tumor mutation counts.

Sample time point: sample taken at primary tumor resection. The input for sequencing was lung tumor tissue, taken at surgery. The source of these receptors is a male donor with early-stage non-small cell lung cancer.

This chain links TRBV7-9 with TRBJ2-7; D is perhaps TRBD2 (6 bases). V lost 5 bases and J 0 bases, leaving 11 bases between the germline ends. CDR3 length equals 14 residues. Germline values: CDR1 SEHNR, CDR2 FQNEAQ (reference sequence). CDR3 coding DNA: TGTGCCAGCAGCCGGAGCGGGCGCTCCTACGAGCAGTACTTC. Translation: CASSRSGRSYEQYF. The full variable domain, completed using reference TRBV7-9 and TRBJ2-7, is DTGVSQNPRHKITKRGQNVTFRCDPISEHNRLYWYRQTLGQGPEFLTYFQNEAQLEKSRLLSDRFSAERPKGSFSTLEIQRTEQGDSAMYLCASSRSGRSYEQYFGPGTRLTVT.

This clonotype was seen many times. The chain carries TRBV10-3 and TRBJ1-1; D remains ambiguous. Germline loops: CDR1 ENHRY, CDR2 SYGVKD. The CDR3 extends over 12 amino acids. The germline V and J ends were trimmed by 0 bases and 7 bases, with 6 bases remaining between them. Here the CDR3 reads CAISESGFEAFF. The CDR3 region has the DNA TGTGCCATCAGTGAGTCGGGTTTTGAAGCTTTCTTT.

The table lists this clonotype with a count of one. This chain connects TRBV25-1 to TRBJ1-2; 7 bases align to TRBD1. With V trimmed by 4 bases and J by 0 bases, 11 bases remained unmatched. The length of the CDR3 is 17 residues. CDR1 MGHDK and CDR2 SYGVNS come from the germline V gene. Here the CDR3 reads CASSGVTGVYPNYGYTF. Here the CDR3 DNA reads TGTGCCAGCAGTGGGGTAACAGGGGTGTATCCTAACTATGGCTACACCTTC.

This clonotype was seen many times. V gene TRBV4-2 combines with J gene TRBJ2-1, with D perhaps matching TRBD2 (6 bases). Trimming pared 5 bases from V and 4 bases from J, leaving 18 bases between. This CDR3 has 16 amino acids. Germline CDR1 is LGHNA and CDR2 is YNFKEQ. The CDR3, as DNA: TGTGCCAGCAGCACCGCCGTAGGGAGGATATACAATGAGCAGTTCTTC. This codes for CASSTAVGRIYNEQFF.

This clonotype showed up just a few times. This CDR3 reads CASSYSTVPLYEQYF. In DNA, the CDR3 is TGTGCCAGCAGTTATTCCACGGTTCCCCTTTACGAGCAGTACTTC. The rearrangement joins TRBV6-6 to TRBJ2-7; unclear D gene. The V end lost 3 bases, the J end lost 4 bases, and 16 bases lay between the germline ends. The CDR3 runs to 15 residues. Germline V gene lookup returns CDR1 MNHNY and CDR2 SVGAGI (reference sequence).

Ten or more counts support this clonotype. This chain joins TRBV5-1 and TRBJ2-3; D possibly uses TRBD1 or TRBD2 (5 bases each). CDR1 is SGHRS and CDR2 is YFSETQ in the germline V gene. This CDR3 has 13 residues. The germline V and J ends were trimmed by 0 bases and 7 bases, with 9 bases remaining between them. The chain's CDR3 is CASSLDWGNTQYF. CDR3 nucleotide sequence: TGCGCCAGCAGCTTGGATTGGGGGAATACGCAGTATTTT.

Here the CDR3 DNA reads TGTGCCGGAGGAACTGGAGGCCAGCCCCAGCATTTT. Translated, it gives CAGGTGGQPQHF. The chain joins TRBV6-2 or TRBV6-3 to TRBJ1-5, with D unresolved. CDR3 size: 12 residues. The V gene's germline CDR1 is MNHEY and CDR2 SVGEGT. Trimming pared 11 bases from V and 7 bases from J, leaving 15 bases between.

In its sample, this clonotype was seen many times. The rearrangement links TRBV28 to TRBJ2-7, with 8 bases lining up with TRBD2. CDR1 is MDHEN and CDR2 is SYDVKM in the germline V gene. CDR3 length equals 14 residues. The trim removed 6 bases at V and 0 bases at J, leaving 4 bases unmatched. The CDR3 is CASRTGGGSYEQYF. The CDR3 nucleotides are TGTGCCAGCAGAACCGGGGGGGGCTCCTACGAGCAGTACTTC.

This clonotype was counted many times. The chain joins TRBV9 to TRBJ2-1; D might be TRBD1 or TRBD2, each matching 5 bases. Germline V gene sequence: CDR1 SGDLS, CDR2 YYNGEE. The germline V and J ends were trimmed by 4 bases and 2 bases, with 13 bases remaining between them. The CDR3 is 15 amino acids. The CDR3 spells CASSTRDRTYNEQFF. In DNA form, the CDR3 reads TGTGCCAGCAGCACCCGGGACCGGACCTACAATGAGCAGTTCTTC.

This clonotype was detected ten times or more. V is TRBV7-9 and J is TRBJ1-1, with D hard to call. Germline V gene sequence: CDR1 SEHNR, CDR2 FQNEAQ (reference sequence). V was pared by 5 bases and J by 3 bases, with 13 bases between. The CDR3 loop spans 14 amino acids. CDR3 residues: CASSVAGGDTEAFF. The CDR3, as DNA: TGTGCCAGCAGCGTGGCGGGAGGTGACACTGAAGCTTTCTTT. The full variable domain, completed using reference TRBV7-9 and TRBJ1-1, is DTGVSQNPRHKITKRGQNVTFRCDPISEHNRLYWYRQTLGQGPEFLTYFQNEAQLEKSRLLSDRFSAERPKGSFSTLEIQRTEQGDSAMYLCASSVAGGDTEAFFGQGTRLTVV.

This clonotype came up many times. V is TRBV12-3 or TRBV12-4 and J is TRBJ1-5; D gene uncertain. The length of the CDR3 is 13 residues. Trimming took 3 bases from V and 6 from J, leaving 9 bases between them. The CDR3 here is CASSFRLSQPQHF. The DNA for the CDR3 is TGTGCCAGCAGTTTCAGGTTAAGTCAGCCCCAGCATTTT.

This clonotype was counted many times. The genes are TRBV7-9 and TRBJ2-7; 8 bases are a match to TRBD2. Trimming cost V 1 base and J 4 bases; bases outside gene matches: 3. The CDR3 consists of 14 residues. Germline assignment: CDR1 SEHNR and CDR2 FQNEAQ (reference sequence). As DNA, the CDR3 is TGTGCCAGCAGCTTAGGGACTAGCAGATACGAGCAGTACTTC. As protein: CASSLGTSRYEQYF.

In its sample, this clonotype was seen many times. J is TRBJ2-7 and V is TRBV20-1, with D hard to call. V lost 7 bases and J lost 0, with 13 bases in between. This CDR3 has 13 residues. Per the germline V gene, CDR1 is DFQATT and CDR2 is SNEGSKA (reference sequence). The CDR3 is CSVKFPSSYEQYF. The CDR3 DNA reads TGCAGTGTGAAGTTTCCTAGCTCCTACGAGCAGTACTTC.

This clonotype was recorded at least ten times. J is TRBJ2-2 and V is TRBV6-5; D gene ambiguous. The germline V gene has CDR1 MNHEY and CDR2 SVGAGI. This CDR3 spans 14 amino acids. V lost 0 bases and J 4 bases, leaving 6 bases between the germline ends. The CDR3 DNA sequence: TGTGCCAGCAGTTACTCGGGATTCACCGGGGAGCTGTTTTTT. Translated: CASSYSGFTGELFF.

This clonotype was detected ten times or more. The chain couples TRBV28 to TRBJ2-7, with a possible D match to TRBD2 (6 bases). Germline V gives CDR1 MDHEN, CDR2 SYDVKM. The length of the CDR3 is 14 residues. Trimming took off 9 bases at V and 3 bases at J, with 18 bases between the two ends. CDR3 nucleotides: TGTGCCAGTGGGGGAGCAGCGGGTGACTACGAGCAGTACTTC. It translates to CASGGAAGDYEQYF.

At least ten counts were recorded for this clonotype. This chain uses TRBV6-5 with TRBJ2-1, with D perhaps matching TRBD2 (6 bases). CDR1 MNHEY and CDR2 SVGAGI come from the germline V gene. V gave up 8 bases and J gave up 15 bases, with 8 bases separating them. This CDR3 has 8 residues. The CDR3 protein is CASAGGFF. CDR3 sequence (DNA): TGTGCCAGCGCCGGGGGGTTCTTC.

In this sample, this clonotype turned up a few times. The gene calls are TRBV4-1 and TRBJ1-2; 7 bases fit TRBD1. CDR3 length: 15 amino acids. V trimming: 0 bases; J trimming: 3 bases; junction bases outside the gene matches: 4. CDR1 is MGHRA, CDR2 YSYEKL, per germline. DNA for the CDR3: TGCGCCAGCAGCCAAGATCGGGGACAGCACTATGGCTACACCTTC. Amino acids: CASSQDRGQHYGYTF.